The present entry profiles one TCR beta chain with its context. Authors' data handling: The assay estimated nucleated cells by amplifying reference gene primers. Using immunoSEQ multiplex PCR, the repertoire was profiled, and TCRdb retains in-frame clones only, with some absent. For V, J and clone size, that table is used; D and trimming come from the DNA. The sample contains about 200,000 clones, 80% to 95% of which appear only once. This entry belongs to a study of blood T cell repertoires in COVID-19. In the study overall: There were acute and convalescent COVID-19 samples, and they came from the United States, Italy and Spain. The cDNA or gDNA used as material had been derived from T cells, B-cell-depleted T cells, or PBMCs.

Trimming took 5 bases from V and 0 from J, leaving 11 bases between them. Per germline, CDR1 MDHEN and CDR2 SYDVKM. The CDR3 totals 15 residues. Sample: peripheral blood. The rearrangement uses TRBV28 and TRBJ2-1, with a possible D match to TRBD2 (6 bases). This sequence originates from a man aged 45-65 years with acute or convalescent COVID-19. CDR3 region: CASSPSGLSYNEQFF. The CDR3 region has the DNA TGTGCCAGCAGTCCATCGGGACTCTCCTACAATGAGCAGTTCTTC.